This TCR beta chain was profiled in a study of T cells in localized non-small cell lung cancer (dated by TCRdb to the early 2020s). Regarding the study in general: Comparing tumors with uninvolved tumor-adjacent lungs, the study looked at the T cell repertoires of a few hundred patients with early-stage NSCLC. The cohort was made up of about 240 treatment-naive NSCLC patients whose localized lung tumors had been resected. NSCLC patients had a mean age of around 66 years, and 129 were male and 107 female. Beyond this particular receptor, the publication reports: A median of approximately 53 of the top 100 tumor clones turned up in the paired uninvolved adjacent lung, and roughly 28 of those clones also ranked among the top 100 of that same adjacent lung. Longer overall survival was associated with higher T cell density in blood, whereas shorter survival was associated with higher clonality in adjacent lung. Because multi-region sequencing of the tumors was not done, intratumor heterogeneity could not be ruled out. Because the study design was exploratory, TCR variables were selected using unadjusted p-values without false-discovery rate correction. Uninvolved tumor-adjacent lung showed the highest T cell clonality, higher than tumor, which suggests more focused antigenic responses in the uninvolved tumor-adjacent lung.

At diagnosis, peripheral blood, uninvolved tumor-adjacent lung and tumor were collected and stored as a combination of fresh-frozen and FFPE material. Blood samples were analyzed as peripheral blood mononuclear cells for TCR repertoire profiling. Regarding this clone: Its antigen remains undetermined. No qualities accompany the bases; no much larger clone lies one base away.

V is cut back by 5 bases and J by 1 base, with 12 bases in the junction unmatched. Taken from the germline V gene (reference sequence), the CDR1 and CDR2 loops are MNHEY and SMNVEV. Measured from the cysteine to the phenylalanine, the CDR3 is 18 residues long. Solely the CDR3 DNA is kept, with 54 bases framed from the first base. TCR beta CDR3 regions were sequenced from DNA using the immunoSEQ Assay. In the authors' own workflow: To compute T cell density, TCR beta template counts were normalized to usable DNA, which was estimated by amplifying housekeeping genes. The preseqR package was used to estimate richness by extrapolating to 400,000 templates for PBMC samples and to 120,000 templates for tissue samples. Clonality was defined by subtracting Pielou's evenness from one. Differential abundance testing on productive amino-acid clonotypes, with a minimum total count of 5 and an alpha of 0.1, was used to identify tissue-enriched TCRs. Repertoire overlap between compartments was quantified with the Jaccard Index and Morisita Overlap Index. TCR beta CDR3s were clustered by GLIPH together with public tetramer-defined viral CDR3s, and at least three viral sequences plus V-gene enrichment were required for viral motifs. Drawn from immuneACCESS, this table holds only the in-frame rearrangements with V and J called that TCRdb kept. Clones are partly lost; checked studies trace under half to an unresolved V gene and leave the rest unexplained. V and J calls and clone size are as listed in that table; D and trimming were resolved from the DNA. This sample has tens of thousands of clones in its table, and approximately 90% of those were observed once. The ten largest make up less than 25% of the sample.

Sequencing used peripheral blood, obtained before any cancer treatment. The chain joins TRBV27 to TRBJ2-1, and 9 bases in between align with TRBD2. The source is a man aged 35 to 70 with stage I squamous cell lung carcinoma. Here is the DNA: TGTGCCAGCAGTCCCGGACTTAGCGGGAGTTTGTCCTACAATGAGCAGTTCTTC. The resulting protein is CASSPGLSGSLSYNEQFF.